The present TCR beta chain was sequenced within a study of blood T cell repertoires in COVID-19. Study summary: Sample material is recorded as cDNA or gDNA derived from T cells, B-cell-depleted T cells, or PBMCs.

This CDR3 has 16 residues. V lost 0 bases, J lost 2 bases, and 7 bases stayed unmatched. Donors of Cohort 3 who recovered were those that had two negative PCRs, clearance, or symptom resolution. As handled by the study authors: Scientists estimated how many nucleated cells there were by amplifying reference gene primers. The protocol was immunoSEQ multiplex PCR, while the TCRdb copy is restricted to in-frame clones and leaves out a portion. V, J and clone size reflect that table, while D and trimming were determined from the DNA. The sample shows about 210,000 clones, 70% to 90% of them seen only once.

Sequencing was carried out using PBMCs or T cells enriched from blood (not recorded which). The chain links TRBV23-1 to TRBJ2-7; 7 nucleotides align to TRBD1. Being an ORF, TRBV23-1 has a function that is uncertain. This TCR was sampled from a man in his forties who had recovered from COVID-19. The CDR3 DNA reads TGCGCCAGCAGTCAATCAGGGATTACAGGGGCCTACGAGCAGTACTTC. It yields the protein CASSQSGITGAYEQYF.